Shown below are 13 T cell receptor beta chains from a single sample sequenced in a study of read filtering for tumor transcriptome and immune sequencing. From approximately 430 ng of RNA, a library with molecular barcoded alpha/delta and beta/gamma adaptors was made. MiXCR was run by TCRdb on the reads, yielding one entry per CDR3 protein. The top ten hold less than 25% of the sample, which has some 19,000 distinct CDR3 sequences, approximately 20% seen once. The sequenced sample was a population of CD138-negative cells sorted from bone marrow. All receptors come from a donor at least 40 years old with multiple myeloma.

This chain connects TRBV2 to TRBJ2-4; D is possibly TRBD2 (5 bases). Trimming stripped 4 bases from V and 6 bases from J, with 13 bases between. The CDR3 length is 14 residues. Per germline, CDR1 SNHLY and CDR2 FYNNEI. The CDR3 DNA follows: TGTGCCAGCAGTGGACGGGGTTTTGCAAACATTCAGTACTTC. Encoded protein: CASSGRGFANIQYF.

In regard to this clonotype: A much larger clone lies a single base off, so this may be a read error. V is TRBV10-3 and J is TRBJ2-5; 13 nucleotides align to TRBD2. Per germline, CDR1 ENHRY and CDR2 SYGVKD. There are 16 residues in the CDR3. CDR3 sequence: CSIMGRLAGGQETQYF. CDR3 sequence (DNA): TGTTCCATCATGGGTAGACTAGCGGGAGGTCAAGAGACCCAGTACTTC.

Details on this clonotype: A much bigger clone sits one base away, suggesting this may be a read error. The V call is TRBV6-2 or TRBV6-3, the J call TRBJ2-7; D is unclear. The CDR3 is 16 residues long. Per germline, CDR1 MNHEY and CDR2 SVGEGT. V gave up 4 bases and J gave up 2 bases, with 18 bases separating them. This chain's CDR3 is CASSCHPTTGPYEQYF. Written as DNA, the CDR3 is TGTGCCAGCAGTTGCCATCCCACCACGGGCCCCTACGAGCAGTACTTC.

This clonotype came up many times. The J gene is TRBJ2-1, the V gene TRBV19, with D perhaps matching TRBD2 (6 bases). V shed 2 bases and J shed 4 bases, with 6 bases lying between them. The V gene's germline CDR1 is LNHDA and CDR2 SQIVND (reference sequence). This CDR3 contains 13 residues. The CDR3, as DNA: TGTGCCAGTAGTATAAGCGGGTACAATGAGCAGTTCTTC. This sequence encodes CASSISGYNEQFF.

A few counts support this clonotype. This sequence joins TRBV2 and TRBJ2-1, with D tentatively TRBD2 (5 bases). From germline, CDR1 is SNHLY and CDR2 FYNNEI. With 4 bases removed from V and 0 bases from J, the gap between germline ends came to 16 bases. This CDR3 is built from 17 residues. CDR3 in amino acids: CASSVASSLSSYNEQFF. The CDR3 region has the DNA TGTGCCAGCAGTGTCGCTAGCTCCTTAAGCTCCTACAATGAGCAGTTCTTC.

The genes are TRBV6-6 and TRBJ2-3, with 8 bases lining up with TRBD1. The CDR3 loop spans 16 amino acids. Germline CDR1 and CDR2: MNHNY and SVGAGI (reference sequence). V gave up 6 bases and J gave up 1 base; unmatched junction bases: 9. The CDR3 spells CASRTDRGSGTDTQYF. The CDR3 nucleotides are TGTGCCAGCAGGACAGACAGGGGATCCGGCACAGATACGCAGTATTTT.

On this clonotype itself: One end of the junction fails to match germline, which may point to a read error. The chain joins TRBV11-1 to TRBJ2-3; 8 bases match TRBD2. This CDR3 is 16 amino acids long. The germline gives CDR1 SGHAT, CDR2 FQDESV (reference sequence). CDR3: CASSPPREGVTDTQYF. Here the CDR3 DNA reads TGTGCCAGCAGCCCCCCACGGGAGGGAGTCACAGATACGCAGTACTTT. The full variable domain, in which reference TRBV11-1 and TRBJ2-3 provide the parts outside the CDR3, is EAEVAQSPRYKITEKSQAVAFWCDPISGHATLYWYRQILGQGPELLVQFQDESVVDDSQLPKDRFSAERLKGVDSTLKIQPAELGDSAMYLCASSPPREGVTDTQYFGPGTRLTVL.

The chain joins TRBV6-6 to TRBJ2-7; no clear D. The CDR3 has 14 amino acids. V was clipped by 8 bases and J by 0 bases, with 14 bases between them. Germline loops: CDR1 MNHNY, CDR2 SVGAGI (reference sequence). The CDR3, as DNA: TGTGCCAGCTGGGGAAGTTCTAGCTCCTACGAGCAGTACTTC. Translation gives CASWGSSSSYEQYF.

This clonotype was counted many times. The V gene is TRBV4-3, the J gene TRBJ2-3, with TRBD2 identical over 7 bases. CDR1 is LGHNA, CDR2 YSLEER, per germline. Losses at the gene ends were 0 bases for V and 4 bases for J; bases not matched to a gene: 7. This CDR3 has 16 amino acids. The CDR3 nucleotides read TGCGCCAGCAGCCAAGATGCGGGAGTGGGCGCAGATACGCAGTATTTT. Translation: CASSQDAGVGADTQYF.

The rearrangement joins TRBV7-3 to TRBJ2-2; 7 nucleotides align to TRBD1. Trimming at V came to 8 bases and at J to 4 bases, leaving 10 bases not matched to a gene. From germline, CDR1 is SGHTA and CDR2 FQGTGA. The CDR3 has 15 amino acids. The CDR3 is CASGPGTVATGELFF. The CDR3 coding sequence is TGTGCCAGCGGCCCCGGGACAGTTGCCACCGGGGAGCTGTTTTTT.

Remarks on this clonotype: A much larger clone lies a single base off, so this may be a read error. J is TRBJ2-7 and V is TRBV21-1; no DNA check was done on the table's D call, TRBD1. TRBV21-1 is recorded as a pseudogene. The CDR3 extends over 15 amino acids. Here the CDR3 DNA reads TGTGCCAGCTCATCCCTGAGGAGGGGGGACGACGAGCAGTACTTC. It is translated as CASSSLRRGDDEQYF.

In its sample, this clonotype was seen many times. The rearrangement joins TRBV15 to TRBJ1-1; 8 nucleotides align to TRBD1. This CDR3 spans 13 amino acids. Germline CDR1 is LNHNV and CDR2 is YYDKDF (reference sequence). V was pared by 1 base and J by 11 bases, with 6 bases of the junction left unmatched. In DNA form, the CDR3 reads TGTGCCACCAGCAGAGCCGGACAGGGAAATGCTTTCTTT. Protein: CATSRAGQGNAFF.

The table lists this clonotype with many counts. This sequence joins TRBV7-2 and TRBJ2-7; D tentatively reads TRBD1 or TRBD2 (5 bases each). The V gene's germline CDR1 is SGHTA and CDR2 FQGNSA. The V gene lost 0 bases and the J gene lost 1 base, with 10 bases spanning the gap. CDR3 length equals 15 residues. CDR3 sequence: CASSLALGESYEQYF. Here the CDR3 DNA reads TGTGCCAGCAGCTTAGCCTTGGGGGAGTCCTACGAGCAGTACTTC.